This entry lists 18 T cell receptor beta chains sequenced from one sample in a study of shared clonotypes between healthy human individuals. Some clones are missing from TCRdb's copy, which holds only in-frame ones; the method was immunoSEQ multiplex PCR. The table includes 2,500,000 or so clones, under 95% detected once. Material: naive CD4+ T cells from PBMCs. Subset reported: CD45RA+ positively selected. Every receptor here comes from a man between 18 and 29 years old in good health. Some clones in this sample may be carry-over from other donors' samples.

This clone has just one count. This chain links TRBV5-6 with TRBJ2-2; D is unresolved. This CDR3 has 13 amino acids. CDR1 and CDR2 from the germline V gene are SGHDT and YYEEEE. V lost 0 bases and J lost 6, with 6 bases in between. The CDR3 loop reads CASSLGAAGELFF. CDR3 coding DNA: TGTGCCAGCAGCTTGGGGGCAGCCGGGGAGCTGTTTTTT.

This clone has only one observation. The chain links TRBV6-6 to TRBJ1-3; TRBD1 might be the D (6 bases). The germline V gene encodes CDR1 MNHNY and CDR2 SVGAGI (reference sequence). The CDR3 is made up of 15 amino acids. V gave up 5 bases and J gave up 4 bases, with 15 bases separating them. Here the CDR3 DNA reads TGTGCCAGCAGTCCTGCGGGGGCCTACGGAAACACCATATATTTT. Amino acids: CASSPAGAYGNTIYF.

In the case of this clone: The same CDR3 arises from other DNA sequences in this sample as well. The rearrangement links TRBV5-4 to TRBJ2-1, with 11 bases aligning to TRBD2. V trimming: 2 bases; J trimming: 5 bases; junction bases outside the gene matches: 3. The CDR3 consists of 15 residues. The germline V gene encodes CDR1 SGHNT and CDR2 YYREEE (reference sequence). The DNA for the CDR3 is TGTGCCAGCAGCTTAGGACTAGCGGGTGACAATGAGCAGTTCTTC. Translated: CASSLGLAGDNEQFF. Variable domain in full (rest from reference TRBV5-4 and TRBJ2-1): ETGVTQSPTHLIKTRGQQVTLRCSSQSGHNTVSWYQQALGQGPQFIFQYYREEENGRGNFPPRFSGLQFPNYSSELNVNALELDDSALYLCASSLGLAGDNEQFFGPGTRLTVL.

The DNA for the CDR3 is TGTGCCAGCAGCTTTGGGATAGCGGTTAGAAATGAGCAGTTCTTC. This codes for CASSFGIAVRNEQFF. This sequence joins TRBV7-9 and TRBJ2-1; weak D call: TRBD2 (6 bases). Germline V gene lookup returns CDR1 SEHNR and CDR2 FQNEAQ (reference sequence). V was shortened by 3 bases and J by 7 bases, with 16 bases between the two germline ends. CDR3 length: 15 amino acids.

This clone has a single count. CDR3 nucleotides: TGTGCCAGCTCACCAACGGACACCTACGAGCAGTACTTC. Its translation is CASSPTDTYEQYF. The V and J genes are TRBV18 and TRBJ2-7; a weak D match, TRBD1 (5 bases). CDR1 is KGHSH, CDR2 LQKENI, per germline. The V gene lost 2 bases and the J gene lost 2 bases, with 7 bases spanning the gap. The CDR3 length is 13 residues.

The chain has TRBV10-3 and TRBJ2-7; no definite D call. The CDR3 has 10 residues. The germline V gene encodes CDR1 ENHRY and CDR2 SYGVKD. CDR3 protein: CVAGSYEQYF. CDR3 DNA: TGTGTCGCTGGGTCCTACGAGCAGTACTTC.

The gene calls are TRBV30 and TRBJ1-1; D is undetermined. Germline CDR1 GTSNPN, CDR2 SVGIG (reference sequence). CDR3 length: 14 amino acids. V lost 4 bases and J lost 0, with 12 bases in between. In nucleotides, the CDR3 is TGTGCCTGGACTTCCCGTAGTATGAACACTGAAGCTTTCTTT. It codes for CAWTSRSMNTEAFF.

The chain has TRBV4-1 and TRBJ2-7; D could derive from TRBD1 or TRBD2 (5 bases each). The CDR3 consists of 16 residues. Germline loops: CDR1 MGHRA, CDR2 YSYEKL. V gave up 0 bases and J gave up 5 bases, with 17 bases separating them. The CDR3 DNA reads TGCGCCAGCAGCCAAGATAGAGGGACGCCCGTCAACGAGCAGTACTTC. This encodes CASSQDRGTPVNEQYF.

This clone is a singleton in its sample. This rearrangement joins TRBV30 to TRBJ1-1; D call uncertain. Deletions cut 2 bases from V and 0 bases from J, with 13 bases between. This CDR3 region has 15 residues. The V gene's germline CDR1 is GTSNPN and CDR2 SVGIG (reference sequence). This CDR3 is CAWSLRQVMNTEAFF. The CDR3 nucleotides read TGTGCCTGGAGTCTGAGGCAGGTGATGAACACTGAAGCTTTCTTT.

The chain links TRBV5-6 to TRBJ2-7; 8 positions agree with TRBD1. Germline V CDR1 and CDR2: SGHDT, YYEEEE. The CDR3 is 14 residues long. The ends lost 1 base at V and 6 bases at J; junction bases unmatched: 6. The CDR3, as DNA: TGTGCCAGCAGCTTGTCGGACAGGGATGGCGAGCAGTACTTC. Translated, it gives CASSLSDRDGEQYF.

In this sample, this clone turned up once. The V gene is TRBV28, the J gene TRBJ2-7, with 9 bases lining up with TRBD1. The CDR3 runs to 15 residues. Trimming at V came to 4 bases and at J to 4 bases, leaving 8 bases not matched to a gene. Germline V gene lookup returns CDR1 MDHEN and CDR2 SYDVKM. The CDR3 reads CASSSGQGPLYEQYF. CDR3 DNA sequence: TGTGCCAGCAGTTCCGGACAGGGGCCCCTATACGAGCAGTACTTC. Complete variable domain (other parts from reference TRBV28 and TRBJ2-7): DVKVTQSSRYLVKRTGEKVFLECVQDMDHENMFWYRQDPGLGLRLIYFSYDVKMKEKGDIPEGYSVSREKKERFSLILESASTNQTSMYLCASSSGQGPLYEQYFGPGTRLTVT.

The genes are TRBV21-1 and TRBJ2-7; TRBD1 was called by the table and not checked on the DNA. TRBV21-1 has pseudogene status. CDR3 length equals 16 residues. The CDR3 loop is CASSKADRDRSYEQYF. The CDR3 DNA is TGTGCCAGCAGCAAAGCAGATCGGGACAGATCCTACGAGCAGTACTTC.

As for this clone: Other DNA sequences in the sample encode the same CDR3. The chain has TRBV28 and TRBJ2-5; 7 bases align to TRBD1. Losses at the gene ends were 8 bases for V and 5 bases for J; bases not matched to a gene: 5. CDR1 and CDR2 (germline): MDHEN, SYDVKM. This CDR3 has 12 residues. CDR3 amino acids: CASATGLETQYF. CDR3 nucleotides: TGTGCCAGCGCGACAGGGCTGGAGACCCAGTACTTC.

This clone was counted a few times. CDR3 sequence reads: CASRQMSTEAFF. In DNA, the CDR3 is TGTGCCAGTAGGCAAATGTCCACTGAAGCTTTCTTT. The chain links TRBV19 to TRBJ1-1; unclear D gene. CDR3 length: 12 amino acids. The germline gives CDR1 LNHDA, CDR2 SQIVND (reference sequence). The ends were cut back, 6 bases at V and 4 bases at J, with 9 bases in the middle.

This chain connects TRBV5-1 to TRBJ1-3; 9 nucleotides match TRBD1. This CDR3 contains 15 residues. After removal of 5 bases from V and 0 bases from J, the junction contained 3 bases not matched to a gene. Germline V gene sequence: CDR1 SGHRS, CDR2 YFSETQ. The CDR3 DNA sequence: TGCGCCAGCAGAGGGACAGGGAGCTCTGGAAACACCATATATTTT. The encoded protein is CASRGTGSSGNTIYF.

V and J are TRBV7-9 and TRBJ1-2; D not certain. Germline-derived CDR1 and CDR2 are SEHNR and FQNEAQ (reference sequence). CDR3 length: 14 residues. Trimming shortened V by 0 bases and J by 2 bases, and 7 bases separated the two germline ends. The CDR3: CASSLARGNYGYTF. For the CDR3, the DNA is TGTGCCAGCAGCTTAGCGCGAGGGAACTATGGCTACACCTTC.

The chain uses TRBV4-2 and TRBJ2-1, with 13 bases that match TRBD2. The CDR3 is 17 amino acids. Germline V lookup: CDR1 LGHNA, CDR2 YNFKEQ. The V gene end was trimmed by 0 bases and the J gene end by 5 bases; junction bases not matched to a gene: 4. The chain's CDR3 is CASSQEGTSGVNNEQFF. In DNA form, the CDR3 reads TGTGCCAGCAGCCAAGAGGGGACTAGCGGGGTTAACAATGAGCAGTTCTTC.

In this sample, this clone turned up once. CDR3 amino acids: CASSNGGYEQYF. CDR3 sequence (DNA): TGTGCCAGCAGTAACGGCGGCTACGAGCAGTACTTC. V gene TRBV27 combines with J gene TRBJ2-7; D is unclear. V was pared by 5 bases and J by 3 bases, with 8 bases between. The CDR3 consists of 12 residues. Germline lookup yields CDR1 MNHEY and CDR2 SMNVEV (reference sequence).